This TCR beta chain came from a study of cytomegalovirus exposure and HLA in healthy donors. General study results and limits: Follow-up analysis found HLA locus-dependent TCR association rates, highest for DRB1 and lowest for HLA-C.

With regard to this clone: No antigen is known for it.

PCR employed 60 Vbeta and 13 Jbeta primers. Here immunoSEQ multiplex PCR was the method, and the copy in TCRdb shows in-frame clones only, minus some. The sample records approximately 150,000 clones, around 80% being singletons. Germline V gene lookup returns CDR1 MNHEY and CDR2 SVGAGI. V trimming: 5 bases; J trimming: 2 bases; junction bases outside the gene matches: 4. The CDR3 extends over 15 amino acids. This sequence joins TRBV6-5 and TRBJ1-5, with 9 bases aligning to TRBD1. Sequences were obtained from PBMCs. This sequence was found in a woman between 25 and 40 years old in good health and CMV-seronegative. DNA for the CDR3: TGTGCCAGCAGTCGACAGGGGGTGGGCAATCAGCCCCAGCATTTT. Protein sequence: CASSRQGVGNQPQHF.